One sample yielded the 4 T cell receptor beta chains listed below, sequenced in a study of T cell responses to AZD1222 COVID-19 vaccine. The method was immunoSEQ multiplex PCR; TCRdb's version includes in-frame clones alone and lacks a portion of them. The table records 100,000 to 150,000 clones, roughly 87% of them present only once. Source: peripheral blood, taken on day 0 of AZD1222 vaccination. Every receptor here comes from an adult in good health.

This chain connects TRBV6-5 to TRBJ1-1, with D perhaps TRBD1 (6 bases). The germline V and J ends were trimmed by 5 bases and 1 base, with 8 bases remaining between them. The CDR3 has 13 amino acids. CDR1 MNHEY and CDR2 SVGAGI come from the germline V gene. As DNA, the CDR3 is TGTGCCAGCAGTAGGACAGAGAACACTGAAGCTTTCTTT. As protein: CASSRTENTEAFF.

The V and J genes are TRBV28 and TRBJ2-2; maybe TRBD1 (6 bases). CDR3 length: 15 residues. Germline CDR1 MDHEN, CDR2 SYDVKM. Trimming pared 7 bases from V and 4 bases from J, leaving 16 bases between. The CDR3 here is CASTLPGDGTGELFF. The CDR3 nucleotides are TGTGCCAGCACTCTCCCAGGGGACGGCACCGGGGAGCTGTTTTTT.

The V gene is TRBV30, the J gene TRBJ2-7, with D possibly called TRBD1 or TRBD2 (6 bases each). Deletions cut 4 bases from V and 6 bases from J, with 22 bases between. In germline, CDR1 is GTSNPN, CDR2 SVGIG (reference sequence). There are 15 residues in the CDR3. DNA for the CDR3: TGTGCCTGGACTCTCACCGGGGGCGCTCTGAGCGAGCAGTACTTC. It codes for CAWTLTGGALSEQYF.

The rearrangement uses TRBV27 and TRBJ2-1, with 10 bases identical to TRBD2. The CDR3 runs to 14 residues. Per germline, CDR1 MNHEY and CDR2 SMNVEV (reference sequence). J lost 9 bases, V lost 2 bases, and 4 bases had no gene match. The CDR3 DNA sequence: TGTGCCAGCAGTTTAGAGCGGGGGGGCCGTGAGCAGTTCTTC. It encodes CASSLERGGREQFF.